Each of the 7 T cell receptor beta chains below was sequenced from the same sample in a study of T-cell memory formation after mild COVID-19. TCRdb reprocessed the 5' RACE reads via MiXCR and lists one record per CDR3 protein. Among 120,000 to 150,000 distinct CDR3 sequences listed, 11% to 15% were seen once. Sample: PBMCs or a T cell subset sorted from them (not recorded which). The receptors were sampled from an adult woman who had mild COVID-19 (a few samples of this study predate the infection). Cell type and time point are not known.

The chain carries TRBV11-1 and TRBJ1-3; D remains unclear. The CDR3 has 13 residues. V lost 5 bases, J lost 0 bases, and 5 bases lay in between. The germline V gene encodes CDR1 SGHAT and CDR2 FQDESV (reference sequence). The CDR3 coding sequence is TGTGCCAGCAGCGCAAACTCTGGAAACACCATATATTTT. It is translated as CASSANSGNTIYF.

The CDR3 sequence: CSVMGKRGAPEAFF. The CDR3 DNA follows: TGCAGCGTTATGGGGAAAAGAGGGGCCCCTGAAGCTTTCTTT. The V and J genes are TRBV29-1 and TRBJ1-1; D is possibly TRBD1 (5 bases). Per the germline V gene, CDR1 is SQVTM and CDR2 is ANQGSEA. This CDR3 spans 14 amino acids. Trimming took 5 bases from V and 6 from J, leaving 19 bases between them.

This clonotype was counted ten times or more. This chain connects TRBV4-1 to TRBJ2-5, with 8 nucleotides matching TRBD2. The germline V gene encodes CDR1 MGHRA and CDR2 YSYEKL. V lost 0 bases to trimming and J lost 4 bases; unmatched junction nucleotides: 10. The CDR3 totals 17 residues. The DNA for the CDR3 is TGCGCCAGCAGCCAAGATTTGGTGGCGGGGGGTCGAGAGACCCAGTACTTC. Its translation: CASSQDLVAGGRETQYF.

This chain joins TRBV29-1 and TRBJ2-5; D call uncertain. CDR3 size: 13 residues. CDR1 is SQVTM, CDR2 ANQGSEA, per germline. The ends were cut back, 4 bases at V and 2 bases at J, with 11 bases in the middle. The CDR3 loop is CSVGSHEQETQYF. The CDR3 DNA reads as TGCAGCGTTGGGTCCCACGAGCAAGAGACCCAGTACTTC.

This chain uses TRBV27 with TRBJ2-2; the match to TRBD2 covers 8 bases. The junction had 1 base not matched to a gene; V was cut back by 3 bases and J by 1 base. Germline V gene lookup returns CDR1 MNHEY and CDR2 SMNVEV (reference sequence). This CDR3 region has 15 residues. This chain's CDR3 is CASSFAGGNTGELFF. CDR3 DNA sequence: TGTGCCAGCAGTTTTGCGGGGGGGAACACCGGGGAGCTGTTTTTT.

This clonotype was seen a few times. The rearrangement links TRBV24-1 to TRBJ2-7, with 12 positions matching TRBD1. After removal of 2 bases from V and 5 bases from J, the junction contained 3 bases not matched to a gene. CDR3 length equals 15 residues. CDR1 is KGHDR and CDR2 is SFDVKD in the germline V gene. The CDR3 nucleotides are TGTGCCACCAGTGATTCCGGGACAGGGGGCAACGAGCAGTACTTC. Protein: CATSDSGTGGNEQYF.

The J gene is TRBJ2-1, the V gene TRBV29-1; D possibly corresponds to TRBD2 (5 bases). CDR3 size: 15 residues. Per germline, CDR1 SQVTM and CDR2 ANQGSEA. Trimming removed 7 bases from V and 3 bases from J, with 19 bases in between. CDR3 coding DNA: TGCAGCGCCACCGGAATCCCGGGGAACTACAATGAGCAGTTCTTC. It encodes CSATGIPGNYNEQFF.